This paragraph covers one T cell receptor beta chain sequence. The data were taken from a study of blood T cell repertoires in COVID-19. Study context: There were acute and convalescent COVID-19 samples, and they came from the United States, Italy and Spain. PBMCs, B-cell-depleted T cells, or T cells were the source of the cDNA or gDNA that made up the material.

This CDR3 is 13 amino acids long. Germline assignment: CDR1 GTSNPN and CDR2 SVGIG (reference sequence). Trimming removed 1 base at V and 5 bases at J, with 12 bases between. Original methodology: Estimated nucleated cell counts came from reference gene primer amplification. The method was immunoSEQ multiplex PCR; TCRdb's version includes in-frame clones alone and lacks a portion of them. V and J calls and clone size come straight from that table; D and trimming were deduced from the DNA. The sample holds about 200,000 clones; 88% are singletons and the top ten take around 1.5%. This receptor was identified in a man aged 18-30 years with active or convalescent COVID-19. This chain connects TRBV30 to TRBJ2-7, with TRBD1 as a possible D gene (5 bases). Input material: peripheral blood. In DNA, the CDR3 is TGTGCCTGGAGTGAGGGGTTTAGGGACGAGCAGTACTTC. Encoded protein: CAWSEGFRDEQYF.